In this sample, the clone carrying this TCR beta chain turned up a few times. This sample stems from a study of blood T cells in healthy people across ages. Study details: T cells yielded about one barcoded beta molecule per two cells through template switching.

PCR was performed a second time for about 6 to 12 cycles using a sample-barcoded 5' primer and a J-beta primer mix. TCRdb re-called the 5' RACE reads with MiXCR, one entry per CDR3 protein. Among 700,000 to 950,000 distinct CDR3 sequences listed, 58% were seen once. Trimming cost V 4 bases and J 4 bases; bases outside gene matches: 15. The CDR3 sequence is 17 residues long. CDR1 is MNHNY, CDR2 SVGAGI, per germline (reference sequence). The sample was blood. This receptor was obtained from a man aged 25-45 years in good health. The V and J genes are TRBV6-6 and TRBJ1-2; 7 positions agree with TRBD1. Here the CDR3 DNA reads TGTGCCAGCAGTTCCCCCAGGATTCGGACAGGTCTCTATGGCTACACCTTC. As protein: CASSSPRIRTGLYGYTF.